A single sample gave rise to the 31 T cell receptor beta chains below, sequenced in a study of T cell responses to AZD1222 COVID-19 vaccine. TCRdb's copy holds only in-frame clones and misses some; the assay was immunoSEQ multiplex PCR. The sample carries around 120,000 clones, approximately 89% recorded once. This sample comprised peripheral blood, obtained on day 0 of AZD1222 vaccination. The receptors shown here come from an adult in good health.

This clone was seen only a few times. CDR3 nucleotides: TGTGCCAGTAGTCCGATGGGTAGCATGGAGACCCAGTACTTC. Protein product: CASSPMGSMETQYF. The rearrangement links TRBV19 to TRBJ2-5; the D is unclear. The CDR3 contains 14 residues. The V gene's germline CDR1 is LNHDA and CDR2 SQIVND (reference sequence). V shed 5 bases and J shed 5 bases, with 15 bases lying between them.

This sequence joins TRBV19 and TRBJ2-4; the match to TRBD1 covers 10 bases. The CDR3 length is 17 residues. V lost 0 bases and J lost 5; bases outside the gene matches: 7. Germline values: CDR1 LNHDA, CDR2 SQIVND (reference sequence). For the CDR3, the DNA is TGTGCCAGTAGTATAGATTCAGGGGACAGGGGTGAAAACATTCAGTACTTC. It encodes CASSIDSGDRGENIQYF.

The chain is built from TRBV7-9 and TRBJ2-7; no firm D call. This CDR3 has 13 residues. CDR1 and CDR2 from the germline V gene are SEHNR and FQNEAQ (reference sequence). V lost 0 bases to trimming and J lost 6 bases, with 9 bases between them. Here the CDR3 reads CASSLAPTPEQYF. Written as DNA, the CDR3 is TGTGCCAGCAGCTTAGCGCCGACGCCCGAGCAGTACTTC. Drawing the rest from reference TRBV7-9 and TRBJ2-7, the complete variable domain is DTGVSQNPRHKITKRGQNVTFRCDPISEHNRLYWYRQTLGQGPEFLTYFQNEAQLEKSRLLSDRFSAERPKGSFSTLEIQRTEQGDSAMYLCASSLAPTPEQYFGPGTRLTVT.

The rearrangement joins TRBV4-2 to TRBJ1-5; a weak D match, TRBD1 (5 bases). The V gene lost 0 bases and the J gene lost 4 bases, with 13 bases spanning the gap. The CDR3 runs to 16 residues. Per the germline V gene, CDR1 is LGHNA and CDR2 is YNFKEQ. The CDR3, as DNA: TGTGCCAGCAGCCAAGAGTCCCCAGGGATTAATCAGCCCCAGCATTTT. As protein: CASSQESPGINQPQHF.

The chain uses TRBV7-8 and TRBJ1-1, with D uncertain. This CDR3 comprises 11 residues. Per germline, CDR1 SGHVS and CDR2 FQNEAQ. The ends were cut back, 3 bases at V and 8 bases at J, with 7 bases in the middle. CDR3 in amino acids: CASSFQNEAFF. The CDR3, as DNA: TGTGCCAGCAGCTTCCAGAACGAAGCTTTCTTT.

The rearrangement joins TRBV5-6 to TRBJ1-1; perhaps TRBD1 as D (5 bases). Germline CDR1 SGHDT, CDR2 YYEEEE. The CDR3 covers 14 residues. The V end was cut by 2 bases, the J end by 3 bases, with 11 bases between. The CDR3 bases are TGTGCCAGCAGCTTTAATTGGGGGGACACTGAAGCTTTCTTT. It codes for CASSFNWGDTEAFF.

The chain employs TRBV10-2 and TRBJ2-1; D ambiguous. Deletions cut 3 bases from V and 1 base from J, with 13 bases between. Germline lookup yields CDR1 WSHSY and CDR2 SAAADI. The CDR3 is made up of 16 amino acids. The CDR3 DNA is TGCGCCAGCAGTGACGATGGGCGTCAGTCCTACAATGAGCAGTTCTTC. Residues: CASSDDGRQSYNEQFF.

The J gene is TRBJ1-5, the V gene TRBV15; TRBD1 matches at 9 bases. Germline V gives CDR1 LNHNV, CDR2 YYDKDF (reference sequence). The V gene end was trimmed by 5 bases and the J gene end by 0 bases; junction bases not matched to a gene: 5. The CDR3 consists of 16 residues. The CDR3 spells CATSSTGGTSNQPQHF. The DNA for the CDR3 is TGTGCCACCAGCTCAACAGGGGGCACTAGCAATCAGCCCCAGCATTTT.

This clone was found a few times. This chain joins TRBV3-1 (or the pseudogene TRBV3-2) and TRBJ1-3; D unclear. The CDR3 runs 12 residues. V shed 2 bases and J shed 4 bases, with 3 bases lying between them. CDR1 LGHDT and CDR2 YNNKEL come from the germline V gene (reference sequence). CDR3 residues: CASSQQGNTIYF. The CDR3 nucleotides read TGTGCCAGCAGCCAACAGGGAAACACCATATATTTT.

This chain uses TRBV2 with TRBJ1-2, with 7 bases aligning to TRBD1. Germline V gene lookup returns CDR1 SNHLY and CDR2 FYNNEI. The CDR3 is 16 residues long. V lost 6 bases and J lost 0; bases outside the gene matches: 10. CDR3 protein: CASRALTGIANYGYTF. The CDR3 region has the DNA TGTGCCAGCAGAGCCCTGACAGGGATCGCTAACTATGGCTACACCTTC.

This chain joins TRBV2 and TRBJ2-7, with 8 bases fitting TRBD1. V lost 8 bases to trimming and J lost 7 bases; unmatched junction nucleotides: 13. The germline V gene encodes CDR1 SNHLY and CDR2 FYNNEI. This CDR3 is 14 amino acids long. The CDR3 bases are TGTGCCAGCGGGTCCGGGACAGGTTCGGGTGAGCAGTACTTC. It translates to CASGSGTGSGEQYF.

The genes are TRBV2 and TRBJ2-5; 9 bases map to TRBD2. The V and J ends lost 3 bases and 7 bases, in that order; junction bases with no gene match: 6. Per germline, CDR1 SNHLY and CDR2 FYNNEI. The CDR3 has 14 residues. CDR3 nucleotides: TGTGCCAGCAGTGAGCGGGGGGGCCTGGCGACCCAGTACTTC. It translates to CASSERGGLATQYF. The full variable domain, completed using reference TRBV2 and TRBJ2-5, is EPEVTQTPSHQVTQMGQEVILRCVPISNHLYFYWYRQILGQKVEFLVSFYNNEISEKSEIFDDQFSVERPDGSNFTLKIRSTKLEDSAMYFCASSERGGLATQYFGPGTRLLVL.

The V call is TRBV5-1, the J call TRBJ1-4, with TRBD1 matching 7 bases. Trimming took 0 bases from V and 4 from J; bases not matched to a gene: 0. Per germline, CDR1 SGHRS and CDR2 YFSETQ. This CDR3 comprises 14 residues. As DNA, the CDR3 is TGCGCCAGCAGCTTGGGACAGGGTAATGAAAAACTGTTTTTT. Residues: CASSLGQGNEKLFF.

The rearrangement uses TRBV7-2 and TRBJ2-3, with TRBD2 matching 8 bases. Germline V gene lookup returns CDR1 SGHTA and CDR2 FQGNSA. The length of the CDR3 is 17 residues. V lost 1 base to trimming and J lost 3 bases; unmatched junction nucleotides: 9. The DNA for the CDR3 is TGTGCCAGCAGCTTAGGAGCGGGGGTTAAGAAGACAGATACGCAGTATTTT. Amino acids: CASSLGAGVKKTDTQYF.

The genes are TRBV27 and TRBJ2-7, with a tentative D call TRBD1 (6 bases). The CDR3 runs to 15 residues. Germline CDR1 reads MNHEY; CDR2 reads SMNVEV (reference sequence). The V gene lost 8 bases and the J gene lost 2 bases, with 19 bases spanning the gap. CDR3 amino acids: CASQIGQGLTYEQYF. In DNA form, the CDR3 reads TGTGCCAGCCAGATAGGGCAGGGGCTTACCTACGAGCAGTACTTC.

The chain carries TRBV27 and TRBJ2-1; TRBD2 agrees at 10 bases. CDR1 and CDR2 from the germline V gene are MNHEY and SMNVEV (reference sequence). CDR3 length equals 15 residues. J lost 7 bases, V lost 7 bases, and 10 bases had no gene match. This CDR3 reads CASKPLAGGRNEQFF. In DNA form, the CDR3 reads TGTGCCAGCAAGCCGTTAGCGGGGGGAAGGAATGAGCAGTTCTTC.

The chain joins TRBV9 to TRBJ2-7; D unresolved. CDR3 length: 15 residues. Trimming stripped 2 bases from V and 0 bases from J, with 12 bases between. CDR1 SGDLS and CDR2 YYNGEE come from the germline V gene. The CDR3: CASSVNYGSSYEQYF. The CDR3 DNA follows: TGTGCCAGCAGCGTCAATTACGGTAGCTCCTACGAGCAGTACTTC.

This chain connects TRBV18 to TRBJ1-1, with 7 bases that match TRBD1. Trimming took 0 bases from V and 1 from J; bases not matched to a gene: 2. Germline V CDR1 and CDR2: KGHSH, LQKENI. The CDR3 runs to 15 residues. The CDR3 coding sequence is TGTGCCAGCTCACCACCGAAGGGGGCGAACACTGAAGCTTTCTTT. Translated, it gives CASSPPKGANTEAFF.

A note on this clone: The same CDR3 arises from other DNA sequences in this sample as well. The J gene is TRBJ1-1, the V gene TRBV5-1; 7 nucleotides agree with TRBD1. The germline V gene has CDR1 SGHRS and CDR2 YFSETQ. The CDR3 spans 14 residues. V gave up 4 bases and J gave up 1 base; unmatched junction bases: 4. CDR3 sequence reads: CASSLRQGNTEAFF. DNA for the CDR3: TGCGCCAGCAGCCTAAGACAGGGGAACACTGAAGCTTTCTTT.

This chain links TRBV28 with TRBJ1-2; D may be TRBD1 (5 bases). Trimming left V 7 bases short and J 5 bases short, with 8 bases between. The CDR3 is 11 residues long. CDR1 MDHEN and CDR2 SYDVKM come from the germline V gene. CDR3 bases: TGTGCCAGCACCGACAGTTATGGCTACACCTTC. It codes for CASTDSYGYTF.

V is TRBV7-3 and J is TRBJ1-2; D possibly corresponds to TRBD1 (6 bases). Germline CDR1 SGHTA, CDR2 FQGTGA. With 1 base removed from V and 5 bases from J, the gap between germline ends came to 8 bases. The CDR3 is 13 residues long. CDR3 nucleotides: TGTGCCAGCAGCTTAATGCAGGGGTATGGCTACACCTTC. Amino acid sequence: CASSLMQGYGYTF.

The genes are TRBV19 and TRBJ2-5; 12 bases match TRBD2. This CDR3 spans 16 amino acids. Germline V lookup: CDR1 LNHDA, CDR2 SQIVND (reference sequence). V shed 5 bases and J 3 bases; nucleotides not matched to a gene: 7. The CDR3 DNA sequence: TGTGCCAGTAGTGGCTGGACTAGCGGGGCTGAAGAGACCCAGTACTTC. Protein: CASSGWTSGAEETQYF.

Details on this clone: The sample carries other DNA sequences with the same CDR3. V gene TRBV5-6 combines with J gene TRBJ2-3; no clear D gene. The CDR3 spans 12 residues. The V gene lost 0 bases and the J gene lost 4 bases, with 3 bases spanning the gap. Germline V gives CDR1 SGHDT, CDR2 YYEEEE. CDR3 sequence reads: CASSLAADTQYF. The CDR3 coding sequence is TGTGCCAGCAGCTTGGCCGCAGATACGCAGTATTTT. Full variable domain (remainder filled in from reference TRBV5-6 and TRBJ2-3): DAGVTQSPTHLIKTRGQQVTLRCSPKSGHDTVSWYQQALGQGPQFIFQYYEEEERQRGNFPDRFSGHQFPNYSSELNVNALLLGDSALYLCASSLAADTQYFGPGTRLTVL.

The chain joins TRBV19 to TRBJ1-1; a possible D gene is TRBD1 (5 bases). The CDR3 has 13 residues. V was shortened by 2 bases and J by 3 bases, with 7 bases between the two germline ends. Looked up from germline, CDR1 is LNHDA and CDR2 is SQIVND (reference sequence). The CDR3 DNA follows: TGTGCCAGTAGTATAAAAGGGGACACTGAAGCTTTCTTT. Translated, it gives CASSIKGDTEAFF.

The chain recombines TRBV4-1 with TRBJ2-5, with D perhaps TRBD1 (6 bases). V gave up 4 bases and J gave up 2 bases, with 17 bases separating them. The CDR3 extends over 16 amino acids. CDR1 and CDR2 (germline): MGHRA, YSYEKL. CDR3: CASSPSVSRGQETQYF. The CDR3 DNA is TGCGCCAGCAGCCCCTCAGTATCGAGGGGGCAAGAGACCCAGTACTTC.

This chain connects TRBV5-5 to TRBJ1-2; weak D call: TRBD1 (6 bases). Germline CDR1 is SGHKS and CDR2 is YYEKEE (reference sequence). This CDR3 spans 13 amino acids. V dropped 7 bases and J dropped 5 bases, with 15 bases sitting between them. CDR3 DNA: TGTGCCAGCGAACGACAGGAGGGGTATGGCTACACCTTC. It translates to CASERQEGYGYTF.

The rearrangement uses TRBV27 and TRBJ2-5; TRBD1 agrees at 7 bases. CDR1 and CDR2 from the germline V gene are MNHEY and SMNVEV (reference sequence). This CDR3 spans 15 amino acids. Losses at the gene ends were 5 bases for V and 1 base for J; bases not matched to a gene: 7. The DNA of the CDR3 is TGTGCCAGCAGTCGAACTCGACAGGGCCAAGAGACCCAGTACTTC. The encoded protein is CASSRTRQGQETQYF.

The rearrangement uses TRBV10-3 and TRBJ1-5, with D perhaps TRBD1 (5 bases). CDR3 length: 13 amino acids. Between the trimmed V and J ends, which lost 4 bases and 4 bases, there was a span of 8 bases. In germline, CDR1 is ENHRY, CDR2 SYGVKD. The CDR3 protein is CAISAGGNQPQHF. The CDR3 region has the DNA TGTGCCATCAGTGCGGGGGGGAATCAGCCCCAGCATTTT.

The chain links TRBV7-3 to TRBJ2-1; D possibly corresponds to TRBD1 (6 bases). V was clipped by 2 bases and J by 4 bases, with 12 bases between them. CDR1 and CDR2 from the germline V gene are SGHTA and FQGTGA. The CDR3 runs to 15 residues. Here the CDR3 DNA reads TGTGCCAGCAGCTTAGGAACAGGGATTTACAATGAGCAGTTCTTC. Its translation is CASSLGTGIYNEQFF.

The CDR3 coding sequence is TGTGCCAGCAGCTTCCCTAGACAGGGGGTTTTTGCTGAAGCTTTCTTT. It is translated as CASSFPRQGVFAEAFF. The V gene is TRBV7-9, the J gene TRBJ1-1; TRBD1 aligns across 9 bases. V lost 3 bases to trimming and J lost 6 bases; unmatched junction nucleotides: 11. Per germline, CDR1 SEHNR and CDR2 FQNEAQ (reference sequence). This CDR3 has 16 residues.

The CDR3 DNA is TGTGCCAGCCGCTATGGACTAGCGGGGGAAACAGATACGCAGTATTTT. It codes for CASRYGLAGETDTQYF. The chain joins TRBV7-9 to TRBJ2-3; 13 bases agree with TRBD2. In germline, CDR1 is SEHNR, CDR2 FQNEAQ (reference sequence). Trimming cost V 8 bases and J 3 bases; bases outside gene matches: 8. The CDR3 extends over 16 amino acids.